Listed below are T cell receptor beta chains from one sample, sequenced in a study of cytomegalovirus exposure and HLA in healthy donors. Profiled with immunoSEQ multiplex PCR; TCRdb holds only in-frame clones, not every one. Of roughly 63,000 clones in the sample, approximately 71% were seen once. The sequenced sample was PBMCs. These receptors all stem from a middle-aged woman in good health and CMV-seropositive. Both conserved end residues are trimmed from each CDR3. Fields, in order: CDR3 protein, V gene, J gene.

cdr3_aa: ASSVGGQGSHYGYT; v_call: TRBV6-1; j_call: TRBJ1-2
cdr3_aa: ASSQEFGQGATDTQY; v_call: TRBV4-1; j_call: TRBJ2-3
cdr3_aa: ASRSRGQGDYGYT; v_call: TRBV13; j_call: TRBJ1-2
cdr3_aa: ASSLDRSYGYT; v_call: TRBV6-6; j_call: TRBJ1-2
cdr3_aa: ASSLYQGRSTDTQY; v_call: TRBV5-6; j_call: TRBJ2-3
cdr3_aa: ASTSTGANEKLF; v_call: TRBV27; j_call: TRBJ1-4
cdr3_aa: ASSDRELEKLF; v_call: TRBV2; j_call: TRBJ1-4
cdr3_aa: ASSTGFGGTDTQY; v_call: TRBV19; j_call: TRBJ2-3
cdr3_aa: ASSQGGLGQRIYEQY; v_call: TRBV4-1; j_call: TRBJ2-7
cdr3_aa: ASQVGLVTDTQY; v_call: TRBV6-1; j_call: TRBJ2-3
cdr3_aa: ASSRDRTDGYT; v_call: TRBV5-6; j_call: TRBJ1-2
cdr3_aa: AWSESSNQPQH; v_call: TRBV30; j_call: TRBJ1-5
cdr3_aa: ASKGESQPQH; v_call: TRBV2; j_call: TRBJ1-5
cdr3_aa: ASSLRPLAGTDTQY; v_call: TRBV27; j_call: TRBJ2-3
cdr3_aa: ASSLRRGVNNEQF; v_call: TRBV11-2; j_call: TRBJ2-1
cdr3_aa: ATGQWGGYT; v_call: TRBV27; j_call: TRBJ1-2
cdr3_aa: ASSLGTGRGQPQH; v_call: TRBV5-5; j_call: TRBJ1-5
cdr3_aa: SVERGADTQY; v_call: TRBV29-1; j_call: TRBJ2-3
cdr3_aa: ASSLDNTDTQY; v_call: TRBV7-9; j_call: TRBJ2-3
cdr3_aa: ASSSGISGNTIY; v_call: TRBV7-8; j_call: TRBJ1-3
cdr3_aa: ASSLVGSGGDNEQF; v_call: TRBV7-7; j_call: TRBJ2-1
cdr3_aa: ASSPTSTETQY; v_call: TRBV18; j_call: TRBJ2-5